The rows below give T cell receptor beta chains drawn from one sample of a study of blood T cell repertoires in COVID-19. TCRdb's copy holds only in-frame clones and misses some; the assay was immunoSEQ multiplex PCR. The sample records about 230,000 clones, approximately 88% being singletons. The sequenced sample consisted of peripheral blood. The receptors were sampled from a middle-aged man with acute or convalescent COVID-19. CDR3s include the opening cysteine and the closing phenylalanine or tryptophan. A D gene is named only where the DNA matches it firmly. Size is omitted from some rows. Given values are once, few, many or a class for expanded clones.

size | J | D | V | CDR3 | DNA
- | TRBJ2-7 | - | TRBV7-9 | CASSLIEASEQYF | TGTGCCAGCAGCTTAATAGAGGCCTCCGAGCAGTACTTC
- | TRBJ2-1 | TRBD2 | TRBV6-5 | CASTFSGVYNEQFF | TGTGCCAGCACTTTTAGCGGGGTTTACAATGAGCAGTTCTTC
few | TRBJ2-7 | TRBD2 | TRBV27 | CASASQSSGNRYEQYF | TGTGCCAGCGCTTCCCAATCTAGCGGGAACCGCTACGAGCAGTACTTC
once | TRBJ2-1 | TRBD2 | TRBV4-3 | CASSQVDGGRAGSYNEQFF | TGCGCCAGCAGCCAAGTAGATGGCGGGAGGGCCGGTTCCTACAATGAGCAGTTCTTC
- | TRBJ1-3 | TRBD1 | TRBV19 | CASSRTGPSGNTIYF | TGTGCCAGTAGCAGGACAGGGCCTTCTGGAAACACCATATATTTT
- | TRBJ1-5 | - | TRBV29-1 | CSVLQGFSNQPQHF | TGCAGCGTTCTGCAGGGATTTAGCAATCAGCCCCAGCATTTT
- | TRBJ1-6 | TRBD1 | TRBV28 | CASSSLPGQGNSPLHF | TGTGCCAGCAGTTCTCTGCCGGGACAGGGTAATTCACCCCTCCACTTT
- | TRBJ2-3 | TRBD1 | TRBV19 | CASSGQRQGSDTQYF | TGTGCCAGTAGTGGTCAAAGACAGGGATCAGATACGCAGTATTTT
- | TRBJ1-5 | TRBD1 | TRBV4-1 | CASSQESQGAWGNQPQHF | TGCGCCAGCAGCCAAGAGTCCCAGGGGGCCTGGGGCAATCAGCCCCAGCATTTT
- | TRBJ2-3 | - | TRBV29-1 | CSVVMEHRGTDTQYF | TGCAGCGTTGTAATGGAGCATCGGGGCACAGATACGCAGTATTTT
- | TRBJ2-2 | TRBD1 | TRBV13 | CASSSTGERRIGELFF | TGTGCCAGCAGCTCTACAGGGGAAAGGCGAATCGGGGAGCTGTTTTTT
- | TRBJ2-2 | TRBD2 | TRBV5-4 | CASSLFLAGTFPGELFF | TGTGCCAGCAGCTTGTTCCTAGCGGGAACTTTTCCCGGGGAGCTGTTTTTT
- | TRBJ1-5 | - | TRBV7-6 | CASSYHPGLTQPQHF | TGTGCCAGCAGCTACCACCCAGGGTTAACGCAGCCCCAGCATTTT
- | TRBJ1-2 | - | TRBV29-1 | CSVERGGDYGYTF | TGCAGCGTTGAAAGGGGAGGCGACTATGGCTACACCTTC
once | TRBJ1-1 | - | TRBV5-1 | CASSLDGAGVNTEAFF | TGCGCCAGCAGCTTGGATGGGGCAGGGGTGAACACTGAAGCTTTCTTT
once | TRBJ2-7 | TRBD2 | TRBV5-5 | CASSPLGGIYEQYF | TGTGCCAGCAGTCCTCTGGGGGGGATCTACGAGCAGTACTTC
- | TRBJ2-2 | - | TRBV19 | CASSIFRANTGELFF | TGTGCCAGTAGTATATTCAGGGCGAACACCGGGGAGCTGTTTTTT
few | TRBJ2-3 | - | TRBV15 | CATSRGGPGEQYF | TGTGCCACCAGCAGAGGAGGGCCCGGGGAGCAGTATTTT
- | TRBJ2-5 | - | TRBV5-1 | CASSTGTLQETQYF | TGCGCCAGCAGCACAGGGACACTTCAAGAGACCCAGTACTTC
- | TRBJ1-4 | - | TRBV30 | CAWSRGNEKLFF | TGTGCCTGGAGTCGAGGTAACGAAAAACTGTTTTTT